The next 9 T cell receptor beta chains were all read from a single sample in a study of PD-1 blockade in classical Hodgkin lymphoma (dated by TCRdb to 2020 to 2022). The meaning of the sample's time point label: cycle 2 day 1 (C2D1) of nivolumab. All trial patients had relapsed after autologous stem cell transplantation, with cohorts A, B and C differing in prior brentuximab vedotin exposure. The method behind the library was the immunoSEQ multiplex PCR assay. Held by TCRdb, this immuneACCESS table contains in-frame sequences only and omits some clones. Under half of the omission traces to an unresolved V gene where checked; the cause of the rest is unknown. A total of some 28,000 clones appear in this sample, 83% of them only once. The top ten clonotypes cover about a fifth of the sample. The starting material was peripheral blood mononuclear cells (PBMCs), obtained before the second cycle of nivolumab. Every receptor here comes from a human donor with classical Hodgkin lymphoma.

This rearrangement joins TRBV9 to TRBJ2-2; D is unresolved. The CDR3 has 16 amino acids. CDR1 is SGDLS, CDR2 YYNGEE, per germline. The V and J ends lost 4 bases and 5 bases respectively, with 18 bases between them. CDR3 in amino acids: CASSRRTLPETGELFF. The CDR3 DNA sequence: TGTGCCAGCAGCCGCAGGACCCTGCCTGAAACCGGGGAGCTGTTTTTT.

CDR3 region: CASSPLAGGTHTQYF. The CDR3 DNA is TGCGCCAGCAGCCCGCTAGCGGGGGGCACTCATACGCAGTATTTT. V is TRBV4-3 and J is TRBJ2-3; 11 nucleotides align to TRBD2. Looked up from germline, CDR1 is LGHNA and CDR2 is YSLEER. This CDR3 contains 15 residues. V was clipped by 4 bases and J by 7 bases; unmatched bases: 7.

CDR3 in amino acids: CASSLWVNTEAFF. Here the CDR3 DNA reads TGTGCCAGCAGTTTATGGGTGAACACTGAAGCTTTCTTT. The V and J genes are TRBV28 and TRBJ1-1, with D uncertain. CDR1 MDHEN and CDR2 SYDVKM come from the germline V gene. The length of the CDR3 is 13 residues. Trimming pared 0 bases from V and 0 bases from J, leaving 2 bases between.

To note about this clone: A single base separates this from a much larger clone, so it may be a read error. Within the sample, other DNA sequences also encode this same CDR3. The chain uses TRBV6-1 and TRBJ1-2; D is undetermined. Trimming removed 4 bases from V and 0 bases from J, with 12 bases in between. The CDR3 consists of 15 residues. Germline V CDR1 and CDR2: MNHNS, SASEGT. Here the CDR3 reads CASSVTRLTNYGYTF. Written as DNA, the CDR3 is TGTGCCAGCAGTGTCACCAGACTTACTAACTATGGCTACACCTTC.

This clone was seen only once. The chain employs TRBV11-3 and TRBJ2-2; D assignment may be TRBD1 or TRBD2 (5 bases each). Germline CDR1 SGHNT, CDR2 YENEEA. The V gene lost 7 bases and the J gene lost 3 bases, with 21 bases spanning the gap. The CDR3 is 17 amino acids. The CDR3 spells CASTSGLSSVDTGELFF. The CDR3 DNA reads as TGTGCCAGCACCTCGGGGCTCTCCTCGGTGGACACCGGGGAGCTGTTTTTT.

The rearrangement uses TRBV5-1 and TRBJ1-5, with D unresolved. Germline CDR1 is SGHRS and CDR2 is YFSETQ. The CDR3 is 14 amino acids. V shed 0 bases and J shed 4 bases, with 8 bases lying between them. CDR3 sequence (DNA): TGCGCCAGCAGCTTGGACGGCCGAAATCAGCCCCAGCATTTT. Its translation: CASSLDGRNQPQHF.

The chain uses TRBV2 and TRBJ1-5; 9 bases are a match to TRBD1. The germline V gene encodes CDR1 SNHLY and CDR2 FYNNEI. With 7 bases clipped from V and 4 bases from J, the junction kept 5 bases outside the gene matches. This CDR3 is built from 14 residues. The CDR3 here is CASKQGATNQPQHF. CDR3 coding DNA: TGTGCCAGCAAACAGGGGGCTACAAATCAGCCCCAGCATTTT.

The rearrangement joins TRBV11-3 to TRBJ2-1; D remains ambiguous. The V end lost 8 bases, the J end lost 0 bases, and 11 bases lay between the germline ends. Germline V lookup: CDR1 SGHNT, CDR2 YENEEA. The CDR3 consists of 14 residues. In DNA form, the CDR3 reads TGTGCCAGCCGATCGAAGAGCTCCTACAATGAGCAGTTCTTC. Amino acids: CASRSKSSYNEQFF.

The chain joins TRBV19 to TRBJ1-3; D is undetermined. Looked up from germline, CDR1 is LNHDA and CDR2 is SQIVND (reference sequence). V gave up 7 bases and J gave up 0 bases, with 7 bases separating them. CDR3 length: 13 residues. The CDR3 DNA sequence: TGTGCCAGTAAAGTTAACTCTGGAAACACCATATATTTT. The encoded protein is CASKVNSGNTIYF.